A single sample gave rise to the 5 T cell receptor beta chains below, sequenced in a study of blood T cell repertoires in COVID-19. Method: immunoSEQ multiplex PCR; TCRdb's copy keeps in-frame clones and lacks some. The data contain about 130,000 clones, more than 70% of them singletons. Source material: peripheral blood. The source is a man aged 50-60 years with acute or convalescent COVID-19.

The chain links TRBV13 to TRBJ2-5, with 7 nucleotides matching TRBD1. There are 14 residues in the CDR3. The V and J ends lost 5 bases and 4 bases, in that order; junction bases with no gene match: 7. Germline V gene sequence: CDR1 PRHDT, CDR2 FYEKMQ (reference sequence). CDR3 loop: CASSARTGRETQYF. CDR3 nucleotide sequence: TGTGCCAGCAGCGCCCGGACAGGCCGAGAGACCCAGTACTTC.

The chain is built from TRBV9 and TRBJ2-2, with 9 bases lining up with TRBD1. V trimming: 4 bases; J trimming: 1 base; junction bases outside the gene matches: 8. This CDR3 spans 17 amino acids. Germline loops: CDR1 SGDLS, CDR2 YYNGEE. This CDR3 reads CASSPQWGQGNTGELFF. The CDR3 coding sequence is TGTGCCAGCAGCCCCCAATGGGGACAGGGGAACACCGGGGAGCTGTTTTTT.

V and J are TRBV7-2 and TRBJ1-5; 7 bases map to TRBD1. Germline V lookup: CDR1 SGHTA, CDR2 FQGNSA. With V trimmed by 1 base and J by 6 bases, 3 bases remained unmatched. The length of the CDR3 is 14 residues. The CDR3 DNA sequence: TGTGCCAGCAGCTTAGGCCCAGGGGGTCAGCCCCAGCATTTT. This codes for CASSLGPGGQPQHF.

The rearrangement joins TRBV5-1 to TRBJ1-2; D not resolved. CDR3 length: 13 amino acids. The germline gives CDR1 SGHRS, CDR2 YFSETQ. V gave up 6 bases and J gave up 0 bases, with 9 bases separating them. The CDR3 is CASTPGANYGYTF. The CDR3 nucleotides read TGCGCCAGCACCCCCGGGGCTAACTATGGCTACACCTTC. Full variable domain (missing parts from reference TRBV5-1 and TRBJ1-2): KAGVTQTPRYLIKTRGQQVTLSCSPISGHRSVSWYQQTPGQGLQFLFEYFSETQRNKGNFPGRFSGRQFSNSRSEMNVSTLELGDSALYLCASTPGANYGYTFGSGTRLTVV.

J is TRBJ2-4 and V is TRBV28; 9 bases are shared with TRBD2. Per the germline V gene, CDR1 is MDHEN and CDR2 is SYDVKM. J gave up 0 bases and V 6 bases, and 3 bases lay outside the gene matches. This CDR3 spans 15 amino acids. In DNA form, the CDR3 reads TGTGCCAGCAGGGCGGGAGGGATAGCCAAAAACATTCAGTACTTC. Translated, it gives CASRAGGIAKNIQYF.